This T cell receptor (beta chain) was recovered during a study of beta chain features in type 1 diabetes. Background on the study: The samples had about 110,000,000 sorted cells examined in all.

The CDR3 spans 15 residues. V gave up 0 bases and J gave up 0 bases, with 9 bases separating them. Per germline, CDR1 SGDLS and CDR2 YYNGEE. The study reverse transcribed the entire isolated RNA, so it sequenced expressed TCRB transcripts. The method was immunoSEQ multiplex PCR; TCRdb's version includes in-frame clones alone and lacks a portion of them. The sample includes 500,000 to 650,000 clones, approximately 13% seen only once; the top ten take around 0.12%. Findings of the study overall: All four CD4+ subsets from Type 1 diabetes patients carried moderately but significantly shorter TCRB CDR3s.

Comment on this clone: The target antigen is unknown.

This sequence joins TRBV9 and TRBJ1-1; D uncertain. The TCR was taken from a man in his thirties or forties with type 1 diabetes. The sequencing input was naive CD4+ T cells from blood. The CDR3 region is CASSVEGRLNTEAFF. CDR3 nucleotides: TGTGCCAGCAGCGTAGAGGGAAGACTGAACACTGAAGCTTTCTTT.